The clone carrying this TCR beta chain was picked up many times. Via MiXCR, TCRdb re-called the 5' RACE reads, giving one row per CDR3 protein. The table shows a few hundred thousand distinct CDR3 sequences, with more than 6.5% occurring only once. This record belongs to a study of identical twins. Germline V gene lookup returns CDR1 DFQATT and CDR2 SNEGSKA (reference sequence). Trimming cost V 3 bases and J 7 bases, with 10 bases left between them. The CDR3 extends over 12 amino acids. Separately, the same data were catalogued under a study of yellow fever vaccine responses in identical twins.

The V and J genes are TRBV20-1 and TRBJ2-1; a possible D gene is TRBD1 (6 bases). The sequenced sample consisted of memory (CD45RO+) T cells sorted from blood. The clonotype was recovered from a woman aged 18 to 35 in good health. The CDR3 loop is CSASPQGNEQFF. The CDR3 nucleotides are TGCAGTGCTAGTCCTCAGGGGAATGAGCAGTTCTTC.